This TCR beta chain emerged from a study of blood T cell repertoires in COVID-19. This table comes from immunoSEQ multiplex PCR, and its TCRdb copy is limited to in-frame clones, with some not included. The sample holds 110,000 to 150,000 clones, about 80% seen once. The sequencing sample was made of peripheral blood. The origin of this receptor is a human donor in a cohort sampled during active COVID-19.

CDR3 sequence (DNA): TGTGCCAGCCGGTATTCCCAGGTTGAGCAGCCCCAGCATTTT. It codes for CASRYSQVEQPQHF. This rearrangement joins TRBV2 to TRBJ1-5, with D uncertain. Per germline, CDR1 SNHLY and CDR2 FYNNEI. V was clipped by 8 bases and J by 7 bases, with 18 bases between them. The CDR3 is made up of 14 amino acids.